This T cell receptor (beta chain) was profiled in a study of Graves' ophthalmopathy and Graves' hyperthyroidism. Whole-study context: The authors collected peripheral blood at initial diagnosis, before any treatment.

RNA transcripts provided the template for amplifying TCR beta CDR3 regions. HTBI primers were used in a first-round RT-PCR, which preceded a second-round multiplex PCR. TCRdb passed the multiplex PCR reads through MiXCR, listing each CDR3 protein once. This sample carries a few hundred thousand distinct CDR3 sequences, 20% to 25% of them seen once, and the ten largest clones take under 55%. Findings of the study overall: Blood also contained most of the expanded thyroid clonotypes above 0.001 frequency.

The diagnosis was founded upon clinical symptoms, serum thyroxine, TRAb, thyroid ultrasound and orbital computed tomography. Fresh peripheral blood, 10 ml, was the PBMC source. This clonotype was detected ten times or more. Its antigen remains unknown. The V gene lost 7 bases and the J gene lost 10 bases, with 25 bases spanning the gap. This CDR3 has 15 amino acids. This TCR derives from a woman aged 50 to 60 with Graves' ophthalmopathy. The sequenced sample was peripheral blood. The genes are TRBV12-3 or TRBV12-4 and TRBJ1-1; possible D gene TRBD1, 6 bases. This CDR3 reads CASIKKTGVVVRAFF. For the CDR3, the DNA is TGTGCCAGCATAAAAAAGACAGGCGTAGTGGTTCGAGCTTTCTTT.